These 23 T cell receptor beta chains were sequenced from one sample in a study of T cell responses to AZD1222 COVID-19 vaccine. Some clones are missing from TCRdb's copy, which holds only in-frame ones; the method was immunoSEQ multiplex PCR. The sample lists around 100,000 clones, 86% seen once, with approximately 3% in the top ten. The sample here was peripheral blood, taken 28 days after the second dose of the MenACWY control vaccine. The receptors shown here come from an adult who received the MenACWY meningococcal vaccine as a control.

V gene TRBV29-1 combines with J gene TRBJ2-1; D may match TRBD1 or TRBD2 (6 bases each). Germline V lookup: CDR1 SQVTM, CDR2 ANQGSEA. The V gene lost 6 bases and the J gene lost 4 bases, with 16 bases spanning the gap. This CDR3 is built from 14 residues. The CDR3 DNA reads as TGCAGCGTGCCCCGGAGGGGGTATTACAATGAGCAGTTCTTC. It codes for CSVPRRGYYNEQFF.

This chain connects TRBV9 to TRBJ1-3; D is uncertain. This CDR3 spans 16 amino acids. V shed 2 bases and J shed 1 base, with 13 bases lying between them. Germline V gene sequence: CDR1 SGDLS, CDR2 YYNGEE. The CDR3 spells CASSVESSRSGNTIYF. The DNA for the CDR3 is TGTGCCAGCAGCGTCGAATCATCCAGATCTGGAAACACCATATATTTT.

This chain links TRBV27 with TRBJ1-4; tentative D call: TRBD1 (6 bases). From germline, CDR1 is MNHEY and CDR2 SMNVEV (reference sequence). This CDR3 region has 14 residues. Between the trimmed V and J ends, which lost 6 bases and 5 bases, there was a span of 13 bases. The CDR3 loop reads CASSSGALNEKLFF. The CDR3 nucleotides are TGTGCCAGCAGCTCAGGGGCCCTGAATGAAAAACTGTTTTTT.

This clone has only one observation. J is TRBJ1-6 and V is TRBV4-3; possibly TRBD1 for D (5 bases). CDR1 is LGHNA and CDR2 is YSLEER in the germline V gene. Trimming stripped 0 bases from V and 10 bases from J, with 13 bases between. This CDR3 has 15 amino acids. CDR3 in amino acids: CASSQDRGRGSPLHF. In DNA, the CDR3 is TGCGCCAGCAGCCAAGATCGGGGACGGGGATCACCCCTCCACTTT.

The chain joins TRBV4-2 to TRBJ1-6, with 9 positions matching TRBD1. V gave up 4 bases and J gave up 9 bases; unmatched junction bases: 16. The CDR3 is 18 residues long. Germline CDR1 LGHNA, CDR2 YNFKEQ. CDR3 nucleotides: TGTGCCAGCAGCCCTCCCCGACGGAGGGGACAGGGAACTTCACCCCTCCACTTT. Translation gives CASSPPRRRGQGTSPLHF.

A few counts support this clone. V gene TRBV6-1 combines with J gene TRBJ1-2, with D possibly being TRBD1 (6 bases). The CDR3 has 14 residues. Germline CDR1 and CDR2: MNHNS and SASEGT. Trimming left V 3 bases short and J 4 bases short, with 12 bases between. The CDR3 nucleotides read TGTGCCAGCAGTGATAATCGGGACACCTATGGCTACACCTTC. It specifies CASSDNRDTYGYTF.

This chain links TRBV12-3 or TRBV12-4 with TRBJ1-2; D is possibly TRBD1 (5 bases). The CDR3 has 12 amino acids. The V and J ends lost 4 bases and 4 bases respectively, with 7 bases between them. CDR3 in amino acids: CASSYQGYGYTF. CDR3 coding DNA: TGTGCCAGCAGTTACCAGGGCTATGGCTACACCTTC.

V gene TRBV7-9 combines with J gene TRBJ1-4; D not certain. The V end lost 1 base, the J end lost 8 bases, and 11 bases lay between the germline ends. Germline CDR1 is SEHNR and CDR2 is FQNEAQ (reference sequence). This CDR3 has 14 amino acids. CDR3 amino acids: CASSLVGSGEKLFF. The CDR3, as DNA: TGTGCCAGCAGCTTAGTAGGATCGGGAGAAAAACTGTTTTTT.

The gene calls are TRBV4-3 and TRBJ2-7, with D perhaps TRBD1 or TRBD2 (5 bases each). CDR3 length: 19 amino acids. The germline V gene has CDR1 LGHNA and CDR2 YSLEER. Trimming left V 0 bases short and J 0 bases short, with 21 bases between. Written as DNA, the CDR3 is TGCGCCAGCAGCCAAGAAATCCCCAGTCCAGCAGGGAGCTCCTACGAGCAGTACTTC. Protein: CASSQEIPSPAGSSYEQYF.

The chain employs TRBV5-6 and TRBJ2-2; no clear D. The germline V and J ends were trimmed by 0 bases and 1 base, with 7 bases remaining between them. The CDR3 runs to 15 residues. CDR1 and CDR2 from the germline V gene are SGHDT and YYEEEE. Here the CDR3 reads CASSLARENTGELFF. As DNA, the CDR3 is TGTGCCAGCAGCTTGGCAAGGGAGAACACCGGGGAGCTGTTTTTT.

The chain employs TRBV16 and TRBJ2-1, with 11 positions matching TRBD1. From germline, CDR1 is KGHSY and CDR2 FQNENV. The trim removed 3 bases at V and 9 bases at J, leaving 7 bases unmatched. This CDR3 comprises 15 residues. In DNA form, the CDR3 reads TGTGCCAGCAGCCACACCGGGACAGGGGGAGGTGAGCAGTTCTTC. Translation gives CASSHTGTGGGEQFF.

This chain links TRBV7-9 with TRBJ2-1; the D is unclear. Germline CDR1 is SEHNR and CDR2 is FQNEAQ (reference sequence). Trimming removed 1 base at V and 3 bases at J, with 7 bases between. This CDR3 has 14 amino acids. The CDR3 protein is CASSLVGSYNEQFF. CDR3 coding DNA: TGTGCCAGCAGCTTAGTGGGCAGCTACAATGAGCAGTTCTTC.

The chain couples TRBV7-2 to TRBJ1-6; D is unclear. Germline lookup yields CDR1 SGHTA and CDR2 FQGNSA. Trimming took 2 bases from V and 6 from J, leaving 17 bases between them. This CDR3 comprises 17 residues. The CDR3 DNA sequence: TGTGCCAGCAGCTTACAGAATCCTAGGGTCTCTAATTCACCCCTCCACTTT. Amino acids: CASSLQNPRVSNSPLHF.

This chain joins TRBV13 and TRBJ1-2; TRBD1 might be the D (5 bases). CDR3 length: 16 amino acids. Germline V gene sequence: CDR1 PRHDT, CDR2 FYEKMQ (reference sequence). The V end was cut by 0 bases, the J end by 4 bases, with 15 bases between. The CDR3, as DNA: TGTGCCAGCAGCTTAGGCCGGGACGGATTATTCTATGGCTACACCTTC. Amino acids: CASSLGRDGLFYGYTF.

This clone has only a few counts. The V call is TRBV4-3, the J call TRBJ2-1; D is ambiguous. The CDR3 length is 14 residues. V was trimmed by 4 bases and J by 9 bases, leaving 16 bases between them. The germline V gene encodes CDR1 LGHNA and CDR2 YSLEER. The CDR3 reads CASSPDFARAEQFF. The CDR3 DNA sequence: TGCGCCAGCAGCCCGGATTTCGCTAGGGCTGAGCAGTTCTTC.

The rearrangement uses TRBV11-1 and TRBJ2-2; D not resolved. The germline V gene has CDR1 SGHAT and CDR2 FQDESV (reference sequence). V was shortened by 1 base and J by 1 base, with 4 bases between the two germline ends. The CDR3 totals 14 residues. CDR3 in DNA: TGTGCCAGCAGCTTAGGGCAGAACACCGGGGAGCTGTTTTTT. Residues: CASSLGQNTGELFF.

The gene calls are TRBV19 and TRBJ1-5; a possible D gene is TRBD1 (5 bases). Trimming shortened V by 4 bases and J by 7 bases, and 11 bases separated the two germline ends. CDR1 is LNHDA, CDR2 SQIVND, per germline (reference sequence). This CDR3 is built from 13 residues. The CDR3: CASSRGWGQPQHF. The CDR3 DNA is TGTGCCAGTAGTAGGGGCTGGGGACAGCCCCAGCATTTT.

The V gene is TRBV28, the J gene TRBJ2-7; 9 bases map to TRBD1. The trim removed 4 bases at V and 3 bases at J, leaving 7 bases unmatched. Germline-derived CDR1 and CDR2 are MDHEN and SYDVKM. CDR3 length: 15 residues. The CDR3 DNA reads TGTGCCAGCAGTTCACCGGGACAGGGCAACTACGAGCAGTACTTC. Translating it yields CASSSPGQGNYEQYF.

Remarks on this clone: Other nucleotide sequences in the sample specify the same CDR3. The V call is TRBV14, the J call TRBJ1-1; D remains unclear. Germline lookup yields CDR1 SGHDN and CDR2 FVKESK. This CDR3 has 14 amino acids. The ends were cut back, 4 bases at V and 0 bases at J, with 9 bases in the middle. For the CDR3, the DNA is TGTGCCAGCAGCCTACCTGGCATGAACACTGAAGCTTTCTTT. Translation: CASSLPGMNTEAFF.

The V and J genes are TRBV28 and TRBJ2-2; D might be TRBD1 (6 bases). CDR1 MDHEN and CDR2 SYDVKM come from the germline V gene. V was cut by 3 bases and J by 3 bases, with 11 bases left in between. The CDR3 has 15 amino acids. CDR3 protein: CASSFDRSYTGELFF. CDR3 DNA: TGTGCCAGCAGTTTTGACAGGTCCTACACCGGGGAGCTGTTTTTT. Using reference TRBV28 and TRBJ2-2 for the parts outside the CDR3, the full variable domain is DVKVTQSSRYLVKRTGEKVFLECVQDMDHENMFWYRQDPGLGLRLIYFSYDVKMKEKGDIPEGYSVSREKKERFSLILESASTNQTSMYLCASSFDRSYTGELFFGEGSRLTVL.

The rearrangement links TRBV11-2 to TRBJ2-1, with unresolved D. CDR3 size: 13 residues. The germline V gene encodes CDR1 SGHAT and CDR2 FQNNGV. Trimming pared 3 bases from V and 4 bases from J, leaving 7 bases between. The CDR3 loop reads CASSLGNYNEQFF. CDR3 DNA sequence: TGTGCCAGCAGCTTGGGGAATTACAATGAGCAGTTCTTC.

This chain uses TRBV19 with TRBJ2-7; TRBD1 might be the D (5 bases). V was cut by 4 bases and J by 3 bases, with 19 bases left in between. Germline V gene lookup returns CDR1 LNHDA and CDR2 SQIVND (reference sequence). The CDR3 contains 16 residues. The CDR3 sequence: CASSTTPRQSFYEQYF. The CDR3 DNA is TGTGCCAGTAGTACGACTCCGAGACAGTCCTTCTACGAGCAGTACTTC.

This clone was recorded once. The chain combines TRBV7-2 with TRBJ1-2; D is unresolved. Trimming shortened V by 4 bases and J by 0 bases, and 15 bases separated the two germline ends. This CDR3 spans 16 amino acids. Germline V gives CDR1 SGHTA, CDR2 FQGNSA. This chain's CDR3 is CASSSLVLRSNYGYTF. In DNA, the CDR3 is TGTGCCAGCAGCTCCTTGGTTCTCAGATCTAACTATGGCTACACCTTC. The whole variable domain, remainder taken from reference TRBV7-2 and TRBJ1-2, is GAGVSQSPSNKVTEKGKDVELRCDPISGHTALYWYRQSLGQGLEFLIYFQGNSAPDKSGLPSDRFSAERTGGSVSTLTIQRTQQEDSAVYLCASSSLVLRSNYGYTFGSGTRLTVV.